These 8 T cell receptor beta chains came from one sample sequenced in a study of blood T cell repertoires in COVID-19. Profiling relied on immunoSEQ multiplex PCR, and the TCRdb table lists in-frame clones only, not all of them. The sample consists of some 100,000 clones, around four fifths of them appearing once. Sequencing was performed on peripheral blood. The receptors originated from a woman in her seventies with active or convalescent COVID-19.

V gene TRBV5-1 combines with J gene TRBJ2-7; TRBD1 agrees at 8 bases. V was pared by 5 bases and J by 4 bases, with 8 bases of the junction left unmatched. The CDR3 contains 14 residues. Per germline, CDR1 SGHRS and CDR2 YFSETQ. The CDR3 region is CASRGGQASYEQYF. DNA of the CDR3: TGCGCCAGCAGGGGGGGACAGGCGTCATACGAGCAGTACTTC.

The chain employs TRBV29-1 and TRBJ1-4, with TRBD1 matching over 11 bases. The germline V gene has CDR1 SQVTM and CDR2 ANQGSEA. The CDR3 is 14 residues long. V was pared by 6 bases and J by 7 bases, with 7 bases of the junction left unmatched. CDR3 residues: CSVGPGTGGEKLFF. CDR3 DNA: TGCAGCGTCGGGCCCGGGACAGGGGGTGAAAAACTGTTTTTT.

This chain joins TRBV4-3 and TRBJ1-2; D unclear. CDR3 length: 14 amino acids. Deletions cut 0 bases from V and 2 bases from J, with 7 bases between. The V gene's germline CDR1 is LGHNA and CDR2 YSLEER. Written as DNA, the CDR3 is TGCGCCAGCAGCCAAGATGGAGTAAACTATGGCTACACCTTC. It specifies CASSQDGVNYGYTF.

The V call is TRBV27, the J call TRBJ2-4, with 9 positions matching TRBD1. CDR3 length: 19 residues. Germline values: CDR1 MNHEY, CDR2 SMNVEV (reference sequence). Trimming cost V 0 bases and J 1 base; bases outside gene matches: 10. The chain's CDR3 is CASSLSGTGSGSAKNIQYF. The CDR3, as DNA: TGTGCCAGCAGTTTATCCGGGACAGGGTCTGGTTCGGCCAAAAACATTCAGTACTTC.

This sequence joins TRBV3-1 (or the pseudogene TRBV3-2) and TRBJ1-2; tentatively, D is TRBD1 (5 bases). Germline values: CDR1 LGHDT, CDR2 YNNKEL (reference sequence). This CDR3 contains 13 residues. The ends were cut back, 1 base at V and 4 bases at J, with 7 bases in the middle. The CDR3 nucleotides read TGTGCCAGCAGCCAAGGGGGGGTCTATGGCTACACCTTC. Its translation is CASSQGGVYGYTF.

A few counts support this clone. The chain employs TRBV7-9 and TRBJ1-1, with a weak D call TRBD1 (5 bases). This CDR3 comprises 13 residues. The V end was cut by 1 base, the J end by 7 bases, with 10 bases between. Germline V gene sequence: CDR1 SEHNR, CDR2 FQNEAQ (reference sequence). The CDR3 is CASSLEAGVEAFF. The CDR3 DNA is TGTGCCAGCAGCTTAGAGGCGGGGGTTGAAGCTTTCTTT.

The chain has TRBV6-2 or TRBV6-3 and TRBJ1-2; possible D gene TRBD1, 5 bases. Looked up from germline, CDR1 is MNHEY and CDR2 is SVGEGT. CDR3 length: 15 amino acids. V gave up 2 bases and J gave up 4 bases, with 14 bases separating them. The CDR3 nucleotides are TGTGCCAGCAGTTACCTGGGGCAGGGCGGCTATGGCTACACCTTC. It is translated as CASSYLGQGGYGYTF.

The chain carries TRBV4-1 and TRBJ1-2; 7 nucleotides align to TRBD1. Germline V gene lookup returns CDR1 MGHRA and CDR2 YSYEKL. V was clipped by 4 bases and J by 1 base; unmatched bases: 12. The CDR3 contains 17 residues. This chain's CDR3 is CASSPDRVGLFNYGYTF. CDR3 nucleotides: TGCGCCAGCAGCCCCGACAGGGTAGGCCTTTTTAACTATGGCTACACCTTC.